The present T cell receptor beta chain was sequenced within a study of CD8+ T cells in alopecia areata. Study background: Administration of oral tofacitinib to treated patients was at 5 to 10 mg twice daily. Affected scalp percentage determined the severity score of treated patients.

Regarding treatment: oral pan-JAK inhibitor, 5-10 mg twice daily. This CDR3 region has 15 residues. The germline CDR1 and CDR2 sequences are SGHDT and YYEEEE. Germline trimming cut 0 bases from V and 4 bases from J; bases unmatched to any gene: 7. Extraction of RNA preceded its reverse transcription into cDNA, which served as the sequencing template. Only in-frame clones appear in the TCRdb table, and some are missing; sequencing was by immunoSEQ multiplex PCR. The sample shows 150,000 to 200,000 clones, less than 75% of them seen only once. The rearrangement joins TRBV5-6 to TRBJ2-7, with TRBD1 matching over 7 bases. The material was CD4+ T cells sorted from blood, obtained between weeks 55 and 65, from a patient treated with tofacitinib. The sequence derives from a human donor with alopecia areata. The CDR3 DNA sequence: TGTGCCAGCAGCTTGGGGGACAGCGCCCGTTACGAGCAGTACTTC. It translates to CASSLGDSARYEQYF.